These T cell receptor beta chains were read from a single sample in a study of graft-versus-host responses after intestinal transplantation. Their specific antigens are unknown. Profiling relied on immunoSEQ multiplex PCR, and the TCRdb table lists in-frame clones only, not all of them. The sample has some 87,000 clones; roughly 92% are singletons. Sample: unstimulated CD4+ T cells sorted from spleen or lymph node cells, taken before intestinal transplant. The receptors were gathered from a human donor who received an intestinal transplant. The CDR3 runs from the conserved cysteine through the conserved F or W. D genes are given only for firm matches. Not all rows give a size; the values are once, few, many and, for expanded clones, a class.

V	J	D	size	DNA	CDR3
TRBV15	TRBJ2-7	TRBD1	once	TGTGCCACCAGCAGAGGGGGTGGGACAGGGGATTACGAGCAGTACTTC	CATSRGGGTGDYEQYF
TRBV5-8	TRBJ2-1	.	.	TGTGCCAGCAGCTTGGCCCCCTCCGGGGGGACACATGAGCAGTTCTTC	CASSLAPSGGTHEQFF
TRBV2	TRBJ2-5	TRBD2	.	TGTGCCAGCAGTGAATATCGGACTAGCGGGGTACAAGAGACCCAGTACTTC	CASSEYRTSGVQETQYF
TRBV2	TRBJ2-7	.	.	TGTGCCAGCAGTTTCTTGTCCTCGGACGGCTACGAGCAGTACTTC	CASSFLSSDGYEQYF
TRBV7-6	TRBJ2-1	TRBD2	.	TGTGCCAGCAGCTTGCGGCTAGCGGACTACAATGAGCAGTTCTTC	CASSLRLADYNEQFF
TRBV19	TRBJ2-1	TRBD2	.	TGTGCCAGTAGTACCCCAGGACTAGCGGGTAACTACAATGAGCAGTTCTTC	CASSTPGLAGNYNEQFF
TRBV5-4	TRBJ2-7	TRBD2	.	TGTGCCAGCAGCTTGACTAGCGGGTACTACGAGCAGTACTTC	CASSLTSGYYEQYF
TRBV6-5	TRBJ2-2	TRBD2	.	TGTGCCACCGTGGGGAGCGGGAGGGCGGGGGAGCTGTTTTTT	CATVGSGRAGELFF
TRBV5-6	TRBJ1-5	.	.	TGTGCCAGCAGCTTGGGGCAGGGAGTACAAAATCAGCCCCAGCATTTT	CASSLGQGVQNQPQHF
TRBV6-6	TRBJ2-7	.	.	TGTGCCAGCAGCCATACCCCCTCCTACGAGCAGTACTTC	CASSHTPSYEQYF
TRBV28	TRBJ2-7	TRBD2	.	TGTGCCAGCACCGCCATCGGGACTAGCGGGAGGCAAAACGAGCAGTACTTC	CASTAIGTSGRQNEQYF
TRBV28	TRBJ2-7	.	once	TGTGCCAGCATCGAGGAGGGGGCTCCCTCCTACGAGCAGTACTTC	CASIEEGAPSYEQYF
TRBV27	TRBJ2-5	.	.	TGTGCCAGCAGTTTAGTACCAGGGGCGGTGACCCAGTACTTC	CASSLVPGAVTQYF
TRBV2	TRBJ2-7	.	.	TGTGCCAGCTCCCTTTGGGAGTCCTACGAGCAGTACTTC	CASSLWESYEQYF
TRBV6-1	TRBJ2-2	TRBD2	.	TGTGCCAGCAGTGAGAGGCGGCGGGGGGTAAACACCGGGGAGCTGTTTTTT	CASSERRRGVNTGELFF
TRBV29-1	TRBJ2-5	.	.	TGCAGCGTTGAAGATCCGGGAGAGACCCAGTACTTC	CSVEDPGETQYF
TRBV5-1	TRBJ1-1	.	.	TGCGCCAGCAGCTTTTTGATGAGGAACACTGAAGCTTTCTTT	CASSFLMRNTEAFF
TRBV4-1	TRBJ2-7	TRBD1	.	TGCGCCAGCAGTCCCGGACAGGGAGTGTTCGAGCAGTACTTC	CASSPGQGVFEQYF
TRBV10-2	TRBJ2-3	TRBD2	.	TGCGCCAGCACCGCGGGGGGAGATACGCAGTATTTT	CASTAGGDTQYF
TRBV5-1	TRBJ2-7	.	.	TGCGCCAGCAGCCCAGGGACTCCCTCTCCCACCTACGAGCAGTACTTC	CASSPGTPSPTYEQYF
TRBV2	TRBJ2-1	TRBD2	once	TGTGCCAGCAAGGGGAGGGCCGGAGGGAATGAGCAGTTCTTC	CASKGRAGGNEQFF
TRBV19	TRBJ2-7	.	once	TGTGCCACTAATAGCGGTCTTGGGTCCTACGAGCAGTACTTC	CATNSGLGSYEQYF
TRBV5-6	TRBJ2-2	TRBD1	.	TGTGCCAGCAGTCGGAGGTGGACAGGGCGTACCGGGGAGCTGTTTTTT	CASSRRWTGRTGELFF
TRBV4-1	TRBJ1-1	TRBD1	.	TGCGCCAGCAGCCAAGCCGGGACAGGGGGCACTGAAGCTTTCTTT	CASSQAGTGGTEAFF
TRBV18	TRBJ2-1	TRBD2	.	TGTGCCAGCACTTTGACTAGCGGGAGGGCCATCAATGAGCAGTTCTTC	CASTLTSGRAINEQFF
TRBV19	TRBJ2-1	.	.	TGTGCCAGTAGTTTGGCGGGGCGAAGGAAGGAGCAGTTCTTC	CASSLAGRRKEQFF
TRBV5-1	TRBJ2-5	.	.	TGCGCCAGCACCCCTACTGGGGGGGCCCCTGCCCAGTACTTC	CASTPTGGAPAQYF
TRBV19	TRBJ1-4	TRBD1	few	TGTGCCAGTTCCGGGACAGGGAAAAAACTGTTTTTT	CASSGTGKKLFF
TRBV5-5	TRBJ2-7	TRBD1	few	TGTGCCAGCAGCTTGGAGGGTGGGACAGGGTCCTACGAGCAGTACTTC	CASSLEGGTGSYEQYF
TRBV5-1	TRBJ2-3	.	.	TGCGCCAGCAGCTCGTTACAGGTCACAGATACGCAGTATTTT	CASSSLQVTDTQYF
TRBV5-4	TRBJ2-2	TRBD2	.	TGTGCCAGCAGCTTGGCGGGAGGGTACACCGGGGAGCTGTTTTTT	CASSLAGGYTGELFF
TRBV30	TRBJ2-7	TRBD2	.	TGTGCCTGGAGGCCCGGGGGGGCGGGAGGGCAAGAGGACTTC	CAWRPGGAGGQEDF
TRBV28	TRBJ2-7	TRBD2	.	TGTGCCAGCAGAGGGACAGGGGGGACTAGCGGGAGTAGGGAGCAGTACTTC	CASRGTGGTSGSREQYF
TRBV4-1	TRBJ2-3	TRBD2	.	TGCGCCAGCAGCCGGTCCGGGACTAGAGTCACAGATACGCAGTATTTT	CASSRSGTRVTDTQYF
TRBV5-6	TRBJ1-1	.	.	TGTGCCAGCAGCTTCCCCCCCGACAGGAACACTGAAGCTTTCTTT	CASSFPPDRNTEAFF
TRBV27	TRBJ2-5	TRBD1	once	TGTGCCAGCAGTCGGGGGGACAGGGGTCGGGAGACCCAGTACTTC	CASSRGDRGRETQYF
TRBV28	TRBJ1-2	.	.	TGTGCCAGCTCTGGGGGGGGTATGGTGAAAGGCTACACCTTC	CASSGGGMVKGYTF
TRBV10-3	TRBJ1-1	TRBD1	.	TGTGCCATCAGGGGACAGGGGAGATTGAACACTGAAGCTTTCTTT	CAIRGQGRLNTEAFF
TRBV7-8	TRBJ2-5	TRBD1	.	TGTGCCAGCGGAAGGGGACAGTTACAAGAGACCCAGTACTTC	CASGRGQLQETQYF
TRBV6-6	TRBJ2-7	TRBD2	.	TGTGCCAGCAGTAGAAGCGGGAGCCCCAACGAGCAGTACTTC	CASSRSGSPNEQYF
TRBV25-1	TRBJ2-3	.	.	TGTGCCAGCAGTGAAATCGGGCGGGCCACAGATACGCAGTATTTT	CASSEIGRATDTQYF
TRBV11-3	TRBJ2-2	TRBD2	.	TGTGCCAGCAGCTTAGGTGAGATCGGGACTAGCGGCACCGGGGAGCTGTTTTTT	CASSLGEIGTSGTGELFF
TRBV9	TRBJ2-2	.	.	TGTGCCAGCAGCTGGAGAAGCACCGGGGAGCTGTTTTTT	CASSWRSTGELFF
TRBV5-1	TRBJ2-3	TRBD1	.	TGCGCCAGCAGCTCAAACAGGGGTTCCTATTCCACAGATACGCAGTATTTT	CASSSNRGSYSTDTQYF
TRBV19	TRBJ2-5	.	.	TGTGCCAGTAGAGGTCCGGGTTGGCGGCAGTACTTC	CASRGPGWRQYF
TRBV5-1	TRBJ2-5	TRBD1	.	TGCGCCAGCAGCTGGGACAGGGATGAGACCCAGTACTTC	CASSWDRDETQYF
TRBV5-1	TRBJ2-3	TRBD2	.	TGCGCCAGCAGCGCTATGACTAGCGGGATGGCAGATACGCAGTATTTT	CASSAMTSGMADTQYF